Listed below are T cell receptor beta chains from one sample, sequenced in a study of OX40 agonist ivuxolimab in advanced cancers. Measured with immunoSEQ multiplex PCR; TCRdb has only the in-frame clones, and not every one. The sample carries more than 40,000 clones, around 77% recorded once. The material was CD4+ or CD8+ T cells sorted from blood, obtained in a trial of the OX40 agonist ivuxolimab. These receptors were obtained from an adult with an advanced solid tumor such as melanoma, head and neck, liver or kidney cancer. Each CDR3 is given with its conserved first and last residue. D genes are given only for firm matches. The size entry is marked missing in some rows and otherwise reads once, few, many or a size class.

j_gene,d_gene,abundance,v_gene,CDR3aa,CDR3nt
TRBJ1-2,.,.,TRBV5-5,CASSRDDGYTF,TGTGCCAGCAGCCGGGACGATGGCTACACCTTC
TRBJ2-7,.,.,TRBV6-1,CASSGVSYEQYF,TGTGCCAGCAGTGGCGTATCCTACGAGCAGTACTTC
TRBJ2-1,.,.,TRBV19,CASRRRVNYNEQFF,TGTGCCAGTAGGCGACGGGTAAACTACAATGAGCAGTTCTTC
TRBJ2-1,TRBD1,.,TRBV7-8,CASSLVATGLGNEQFF,TGTGCCAGCAGCTTAGTTGCGACAGGGTTGGGGAATGAGCAGTTCTTC
TRBJ1-3,TRBD1,.,TRBV6-5,CASSLDRGPGNTIYF,TGTGCCAGCAGCCTCGACAGGGGGCCTGGAAACACCATATATTTT
TRBJ2-1,TRBD2,.,TRBV4-1,CASTDRQRGGRSWGNEQFF,TGCGCCAGCACCGACCGGCAGAGGGGCGGGAGGTCCTGGGGCAATGAGCAGTTCTTC
TRBJ2-3,.,.,TRBV7-2,CASSVGLSTDTQYF,TGTGCCAGCAGCGTCGGACTGAGCACAGATACGCAGTATTTT
TRBJ1-1,.,many,TRBV29-1,CSVEGKTGRDTEAFF,TGCAGCGTTGAGGGTAAGACAGGTAGGGACACTGAAGCTTTCTTT
TRBJ1-1,.,.,TRBV4-1,CASSQPITANTEAFF,TGCGCCAGCAGCCAACCCATTACAGCGAACACTGAAGCTTTCTTT
TRBJ2-5,.,few,TRBV7-8,CASLARTKVETQYF,TGTGCCAGCTTGGCCAGGACAAAGGTAGAGACCCAGTACTTC
TRBJ2-5,TRBD2,.,TRBV5-1,CASSPGTSGETQYF,TGCGCCAGCAGCCCCGGGACTAGCGGAGAGACCCAGTACTTC
TRBJ2-5,TRBD2,.,TRBV16,CASSQSGLAQETQYF,TGTGCCAGCAGCCAATCGGGACTAGCACAAGAGACCCAGTACTTC
TRBJ2-3,TRBD2,.,TRBV19,CASTLTGGTDTQYF,TGTGCCAGTACTCTGACGGGGGGGACAGATACGCAGTATTTT
TRBJ1-3,.,.,TRBV28,CATSPHSRSGNTIYF,TGTGCCACCTCCCCCCATTCTAGATCCGGAAACACCATATATTTT
TRBJ2-5,.,.,TRBV4-1,CASSYGLAWLEETQYF,TGCGCCAGCAGTTACGGGCTAGCGTGGTTAGAAGAGACCCAGTACTTC
TRBJ1-1,.,.,TRBV19,CASSRGRNTEAFF,TGTGCCAGTAGCAGGGGCCGGAACACTGAAGCTTTCTTT
TRBJ2-3,.,.,TRBV28,CASSFDSRTDTQYF,TGTGCCAGCAGTTTTGACTCCCGCACAGATACGCAGTATTTT
TRBJ1-4,.,.,TRBV6-5,CASSYVDAGKNEKLFF,TGTGCCAGCAGTTACGTTGATGCAGGCAAGAATGAAAAACTGTTTTTT
TRBJ1-1,TRBD1,medium-sized,TRBV2,CASTADRAEAFF,TGTGCCAGCACCGCCGACAGGGCTGAAGCTTTCTTT
TRBJ2-1,TRBD2,.,TRBV11-2,CASSLGALRGLAGHHEQFF,TGTGCCAGCAGCCTTGGGGCGCTCCGGGGACTAGCGGGACACCATGAGCAGTTCTTC
TRBJ1-2,TRBD1,.,TRBV19,CASSIEGTGANYGYTF,TGTGCCAGTAGTATAGAGGGTACAGGGGCTAACTATGGCTACACCTTC
TRBJ2-2,TRBD1,few,TRBV11-2,CASSNTGANTGELFF,TGTGCCAGCAGTAATACAGGGGCAAACACCGGGGAGCTGTTTTTT
TRBJ2-1,.,once,TRBV6-5,CASSLNFNEQFF,TGTGCCAGCAGTTTAAATTTCAATGAGCAGTTCTTC
TRBJ2-3,.,few,TRBV30,CAWSVRTGNADTQYF,TGTGCCTGGAGTGTACGCACAGGGAATGCAGATACGCAGTATTTT
TRBJ1-1,.,.,TRBV18,CASSPRADTEAFF,TGTGCCAGCTCACCCAGGGCCGACACTGAAGCTTTCTTT
TRBJ2-7,TRBD1,few,TRBV10-2,CASRQGASEQYF,TGCGCCAGCAGACAGGGGGCAAGTGAGCAGTACTTC